A single T cell receptor beta chain is shown here with its context. Its specificity is unknown. This sample was included in a study of CD8+ T cells in alopecia areata. Whole-study findings and limits: In patients, TCRs were shared less clearly than in mice, and HLA may possibly be involved. Clonality was higher in lesional than normal scalp, especially in alopecia totalis/universalis.

Sorting from PBMCs produced CD4+ and CD8+ T cells. Sequencing templates came from extracted RNA that was reverse transcribed into cDNA. Repertoires were generated with immunoSEQ multiplex PCR, while TCRdb's copy carries only in-frame clones and drops some. Of about 110,000 clones listed, around 55% are singletons. The sequenced material came from CD8+ T cells sorted from blood. This receptor was identified in a human donor in good health.

CDR3 bases: TGTGCCAGCAGTTTAGGGACAGGGAGGGGATACGAGCAGTACTTC. Encoded protein: CASSLGTGRGYEQYF. The gene calls are TRBV28 and TRBJ2-7; 9 positions agree with TRBD1. The V segment lost 2 bases and the J segment 4 bases; nucleotides outside the gene matches: 6. The CDR3 totals 15 residues. Germline V lookup: CDR1 MDHEN, CDR2 SYDVKM. Based on the CDR3 plus reference TRBV28 and TRBJ2-7, the full variable domain is DVKVTQSSRYLVKRTGEKVFLECVQDMDHENMFWYRQDPGLGLRLIYFSYDVKMKEKGDIPEGYSVSREKKERFSLILESASTNQTSMYLCASSLGTGRGYEQYFGPGTRLTVT.